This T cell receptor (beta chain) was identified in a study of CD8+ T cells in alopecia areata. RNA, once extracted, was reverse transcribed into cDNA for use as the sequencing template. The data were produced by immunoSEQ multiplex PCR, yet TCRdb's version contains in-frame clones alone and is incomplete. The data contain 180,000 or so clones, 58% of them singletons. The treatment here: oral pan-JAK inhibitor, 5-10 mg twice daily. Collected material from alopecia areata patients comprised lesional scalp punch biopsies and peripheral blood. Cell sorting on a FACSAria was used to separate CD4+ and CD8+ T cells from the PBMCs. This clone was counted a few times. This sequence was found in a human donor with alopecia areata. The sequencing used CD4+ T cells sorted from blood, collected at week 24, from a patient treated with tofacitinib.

The CDR3 region is CASSVGSRNQPQHF. The CDR3 region has the DNA TGTGCCAGCAGCGTTGGGAGTCGCAATCAGCCCCAGCATTTT. The chain carries TRBV9 and TRBJ1-5; D unresolved. The CDR3 is 14 residues long. The germline gives CDR1 SGDLS, CDR2 YYNGEE. Trimming shortened V by 2 bases and J by 2 bases, and 8 bases separated the two germline ends.